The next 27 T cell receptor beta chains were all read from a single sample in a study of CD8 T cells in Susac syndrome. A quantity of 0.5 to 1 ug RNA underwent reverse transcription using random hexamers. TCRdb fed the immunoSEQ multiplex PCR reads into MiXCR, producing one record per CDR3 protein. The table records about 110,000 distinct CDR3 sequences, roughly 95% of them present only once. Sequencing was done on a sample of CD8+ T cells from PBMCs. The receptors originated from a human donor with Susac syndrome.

CDR3: CASSKGPPDTEAFF. CDR3 DNA: TGTGCCAGCAGCAAAGGACCCCCGGACACTGAAGCTTTCTTT. The V and J genes are TRBV21-1 and TRBJ1-1; the table's TRBD1 call for D was not verified on the DNA. TRBV21-1 is shown as a pseudogene. The CDR3 sequence is 14 residues long.

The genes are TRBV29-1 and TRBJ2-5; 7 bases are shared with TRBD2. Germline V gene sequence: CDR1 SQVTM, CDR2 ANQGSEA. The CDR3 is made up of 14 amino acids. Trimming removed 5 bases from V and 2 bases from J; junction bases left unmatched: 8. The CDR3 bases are TGCAGCGTTATCGGGGGGTCATTTCAAGAGACCCAGTACTTC. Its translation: CSVIGGSFQETQYF. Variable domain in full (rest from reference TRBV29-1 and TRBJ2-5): SAVISQKPSRDICQRGTSLTIQCQVDSQVTMMFWYRQQPGQSLTLIATANQGSEATYESGFVIDKFPISRPNLTFSTLTVSNMSPEDSSIYLCSVIGGSFQETQYFGPGTRLLVL.

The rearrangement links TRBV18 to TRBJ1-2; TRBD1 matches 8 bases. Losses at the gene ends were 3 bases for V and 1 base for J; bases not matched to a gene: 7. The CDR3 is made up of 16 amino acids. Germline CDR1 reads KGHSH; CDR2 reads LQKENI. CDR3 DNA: TGTGCCAGCTCACCCGGACAGGGACGTTTTAACTATGGCTACACCTTC. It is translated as CASSPGQGRFNYGYTF.

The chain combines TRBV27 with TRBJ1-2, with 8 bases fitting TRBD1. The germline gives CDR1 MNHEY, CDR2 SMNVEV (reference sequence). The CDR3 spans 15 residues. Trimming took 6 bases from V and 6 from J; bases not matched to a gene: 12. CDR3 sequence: CASSIGQGGTNGYTF. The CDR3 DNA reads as TGTGCCAGCAGCATTGGACAGGGAGGGACAAATGGCTACACCTTC.

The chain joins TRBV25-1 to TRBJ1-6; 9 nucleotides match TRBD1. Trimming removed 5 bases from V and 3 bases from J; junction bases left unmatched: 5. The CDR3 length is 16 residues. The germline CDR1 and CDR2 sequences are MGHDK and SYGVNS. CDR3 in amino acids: CASSLRTGDYNSPLHF. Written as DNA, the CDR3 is TGTGCCAGCAGTTTACGGACAGGGGACTATAATTCACCCCTCCACTTT.

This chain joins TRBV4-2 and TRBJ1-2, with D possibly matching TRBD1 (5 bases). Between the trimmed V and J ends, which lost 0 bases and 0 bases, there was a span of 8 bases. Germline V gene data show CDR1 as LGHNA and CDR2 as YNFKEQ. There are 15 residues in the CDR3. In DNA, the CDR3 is TGTGCCAGCAGCCAAGATAGGGGCCCTAACTATGGCTACACCTTC. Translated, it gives CASSQDRGPNYGYTF.

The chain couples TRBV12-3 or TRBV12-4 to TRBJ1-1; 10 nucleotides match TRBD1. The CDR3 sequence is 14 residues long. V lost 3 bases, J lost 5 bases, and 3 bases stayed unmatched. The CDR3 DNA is TGTGCCAGCAGTTTTGGACAGGGGGGAACTGAAGCTTTCTTT. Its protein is CASSFGQGGTEAFF.

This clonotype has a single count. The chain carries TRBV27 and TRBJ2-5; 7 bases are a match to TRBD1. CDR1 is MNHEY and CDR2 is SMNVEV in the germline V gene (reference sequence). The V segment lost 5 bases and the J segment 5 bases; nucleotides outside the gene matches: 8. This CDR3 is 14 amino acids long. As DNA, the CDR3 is TGTGCCAGCAGTCTTGGGACAGCCGGGGAGACCCAGTACTTC. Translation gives CASSLGTAGETQYF.

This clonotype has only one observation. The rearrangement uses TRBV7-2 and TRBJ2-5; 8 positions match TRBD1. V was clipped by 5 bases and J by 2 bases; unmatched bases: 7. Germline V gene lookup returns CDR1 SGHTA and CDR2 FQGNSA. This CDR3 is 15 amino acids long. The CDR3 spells CASSTSRTGQETQYF. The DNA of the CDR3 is TGTGCCAGCAGCACTAGTCGGACAGGGCAAGAGACCCAGTACTTC.

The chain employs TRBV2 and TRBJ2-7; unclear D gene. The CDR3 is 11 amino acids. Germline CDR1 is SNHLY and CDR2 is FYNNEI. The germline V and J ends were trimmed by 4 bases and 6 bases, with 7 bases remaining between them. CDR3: CASSAPPEQYF. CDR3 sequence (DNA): TGTGCCAGCAGTGCCCCTCCCGAGCAGTACTTC.

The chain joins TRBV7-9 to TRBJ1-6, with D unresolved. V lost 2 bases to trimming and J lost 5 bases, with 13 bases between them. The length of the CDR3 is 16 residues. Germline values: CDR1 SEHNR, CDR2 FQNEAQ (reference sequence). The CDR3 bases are TGTGCCAGCAGCTTACGAGGGTTAGAGAATAATTCACCCCTCCACTTT. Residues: CASSLRGLENNSPLHF. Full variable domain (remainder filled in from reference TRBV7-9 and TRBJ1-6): DTGVSQNPRHKITKRGQNVTFRCDPISEHNRLYWYRQTLGQGPEFLTYFQNEAQLEKSRLLSDRFSAERPKGSFSTLEIQRTEQGDSAMYLCASSLRGLENNSPLHFGNGTRLTVT.

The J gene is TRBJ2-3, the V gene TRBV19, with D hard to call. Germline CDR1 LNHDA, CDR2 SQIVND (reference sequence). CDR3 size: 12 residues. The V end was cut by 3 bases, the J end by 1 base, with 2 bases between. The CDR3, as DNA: TGTGCCAGTAGTATCGGCACAGATACGCAGTATTTT. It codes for CASSIGTDTQYF. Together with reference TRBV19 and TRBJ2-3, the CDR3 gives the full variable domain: DGGITQSPKYLFRKEGQNVTLSCEQNLNHDAMYWYRQDPGQGLRLIYYSQIVNDFQKGDIAEGYSVSREKKESFPLTVTSAQKNPTAFYLCASSIGTDTQYFGPGTRLTVL.

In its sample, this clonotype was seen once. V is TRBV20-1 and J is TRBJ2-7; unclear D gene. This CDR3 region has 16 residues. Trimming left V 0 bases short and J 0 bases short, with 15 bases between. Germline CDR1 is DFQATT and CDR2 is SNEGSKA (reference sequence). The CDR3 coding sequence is TGCAGTGCTAGAGACCACCCCGGGTCTAGCTCCTACGAGCAGTACTTC. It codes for CSARDHPGSSSYEQYF.

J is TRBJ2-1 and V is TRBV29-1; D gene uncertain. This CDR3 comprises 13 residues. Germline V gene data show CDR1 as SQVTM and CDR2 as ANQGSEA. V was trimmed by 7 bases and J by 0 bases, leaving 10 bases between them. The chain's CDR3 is CSAEAISYNEQFF. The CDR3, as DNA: TGCAGCGCCGAGGCCATCTCCTACAATGAGCAGTTCTTC.

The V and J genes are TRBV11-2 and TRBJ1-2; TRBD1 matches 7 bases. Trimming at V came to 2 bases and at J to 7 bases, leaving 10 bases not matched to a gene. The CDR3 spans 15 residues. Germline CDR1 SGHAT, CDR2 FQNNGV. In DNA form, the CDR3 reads TGTGCCAGCAGCTTAACCCCCTCGACAGGGTTTGGCTACACCTTC. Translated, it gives CASSLTPSTGFGYTF.

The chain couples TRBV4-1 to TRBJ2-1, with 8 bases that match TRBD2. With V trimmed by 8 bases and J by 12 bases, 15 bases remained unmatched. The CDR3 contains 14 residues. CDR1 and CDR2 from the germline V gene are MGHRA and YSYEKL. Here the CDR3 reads CASRSSLAGTLQFF. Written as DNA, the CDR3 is TGCGCCAGCCGGTCGAGTCTAGCGGGCACCCTGCAGTTCTTC.

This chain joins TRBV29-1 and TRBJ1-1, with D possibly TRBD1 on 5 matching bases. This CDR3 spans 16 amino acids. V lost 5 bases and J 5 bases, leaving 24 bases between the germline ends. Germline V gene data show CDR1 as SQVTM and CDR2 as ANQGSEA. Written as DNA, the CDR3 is TGCAGCGTTCCTGAAGCTAGGGGCAGGCCCGGGACTGAAGCTTTCTTT. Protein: CSVPEARGRPGTEAFF.

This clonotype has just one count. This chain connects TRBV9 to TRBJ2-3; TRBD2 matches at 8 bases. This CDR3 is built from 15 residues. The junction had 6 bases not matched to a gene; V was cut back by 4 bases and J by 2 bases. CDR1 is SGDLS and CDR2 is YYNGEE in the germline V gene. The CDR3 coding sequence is TGTGCCAGCAGCCCCGGGGGGGCTTCCACAGATACGCAGTATTTT. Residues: CASSPGGASTDTQYF.

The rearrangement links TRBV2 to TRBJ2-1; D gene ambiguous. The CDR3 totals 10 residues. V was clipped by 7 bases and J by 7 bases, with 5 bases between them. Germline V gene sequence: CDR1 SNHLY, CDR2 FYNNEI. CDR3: CASKRNEQFF. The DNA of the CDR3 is TGTGCCAGCAAACGGAATGAGCAGTTCTTC.

CDR3 loop: CSVGYGAEAFF. CDR3 nucleotide sequence: TGCAGCGTTGGCTACGGAGCTGAAGCTTTCTTT. The V gene is TRBV29-1, the J gene TRBJ1-1; D remains unclear. This CDR3 has 11 residues. Trimming took 4 bases from V and 6 from J, leaving 9 bases between them. Germline CDR1 reads SQVTM; CDR2 reads ANQGSEA. The full variable domain, rest sourced from reference TRBV29-1 and TRBJ1-1, is SAVISQKPSRDICQRGTSLTIQCQVDSQVTMMFWYRQQPGQSLTLIATANQGSEATYESGFVIDKFPISRPNLTFSTLTVSNMSPEDSSIYLCSVGYGAEAFFGQGTRLTVV.

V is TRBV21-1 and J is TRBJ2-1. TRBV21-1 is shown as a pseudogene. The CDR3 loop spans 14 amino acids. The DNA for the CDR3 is TGTGCCAGCAGCAAAAAAGAACTTGGGTTGGAGCAGTTCTTC. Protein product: CASSKKELGLEQFF.

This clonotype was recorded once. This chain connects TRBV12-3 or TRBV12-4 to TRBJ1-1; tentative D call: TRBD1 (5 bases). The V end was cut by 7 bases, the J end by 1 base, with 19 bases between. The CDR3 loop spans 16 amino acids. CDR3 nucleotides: TGTGCCAGCATCCGTGGGCTGGGGGAGACGAACACTGAAGCTTTCTTT. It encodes CASIRGLGETNTEAFF.

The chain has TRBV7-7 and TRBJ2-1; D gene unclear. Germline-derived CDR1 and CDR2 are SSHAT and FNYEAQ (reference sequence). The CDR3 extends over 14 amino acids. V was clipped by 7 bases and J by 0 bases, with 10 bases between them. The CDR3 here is CASKPLSSYNEQFF. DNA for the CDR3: TGTGCCAGCAAACCCCTGAGCTCCTACAATGAGCAGTTCTTC.

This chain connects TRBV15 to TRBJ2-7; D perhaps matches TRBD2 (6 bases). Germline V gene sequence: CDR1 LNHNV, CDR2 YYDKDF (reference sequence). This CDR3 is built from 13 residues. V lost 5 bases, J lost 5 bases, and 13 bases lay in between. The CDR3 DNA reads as TGTGCCACCAGCGACAGTAGGAGGGACGAGCAGTACTTC. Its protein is CATSDSRRDEQYF.

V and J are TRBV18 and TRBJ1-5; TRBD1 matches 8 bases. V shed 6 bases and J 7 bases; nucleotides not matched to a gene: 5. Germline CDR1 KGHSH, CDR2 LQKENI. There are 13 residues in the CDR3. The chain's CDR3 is CASSRTGWQPQHF. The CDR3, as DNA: TGTGCCAGCTCCCGGACAGGGTGGCAGCCCCAGCATTTT.

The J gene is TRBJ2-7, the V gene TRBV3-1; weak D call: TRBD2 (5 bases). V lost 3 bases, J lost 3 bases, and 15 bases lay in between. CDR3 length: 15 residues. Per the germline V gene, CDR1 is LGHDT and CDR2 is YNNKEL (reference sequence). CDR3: CASSQSADSLYEQYF. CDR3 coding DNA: TGTGCCAGCAGCCAGTCAGCGGATTCTCTCTACGAGCAGTACTTC.

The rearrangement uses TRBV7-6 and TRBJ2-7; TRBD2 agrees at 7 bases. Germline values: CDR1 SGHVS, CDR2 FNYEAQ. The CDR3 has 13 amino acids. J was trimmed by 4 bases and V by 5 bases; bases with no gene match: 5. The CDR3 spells CASSPNGGYEQYF. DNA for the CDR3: TGTGCCAGCAGCCCGAACGGGGGGTACGAGCAGTACTTC. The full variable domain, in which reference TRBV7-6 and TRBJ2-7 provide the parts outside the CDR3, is GAGVSQSPRYKVTKRGQDVALRCDPISGHVSLYWYRQALGQGPEFLTYFNYEAQQDKSGLPNDRFSAERPEGSISTLTIQRTEQRDSAMYRCASSPNGGYEQYFGPGTRLTVT.